This T cell receptor beta chain was observed in a study of control samples from healthy donors and cancer patients. The V gene's germline CDR1 is SGHTA and CDR2 FQGNSA. Trimming stripped 3 bases from V and 5 bases from J, with 13 bases between. This CDR3 has 15 amino acids. The assay was immunoSEQ multiplex PCR, and TCRdb's table has in-frame clones only and misses some. The sample has around 20,000 clones, around 83% seen once. This clonotype originated in an elderly man with head and neck cancer. Sequencing used PBMCs. This sequence joins TRBV7-2 and TRBJ2-2, with D perhaps TRBD1 (6 bases). CDR3 DNA: TGTGCCAGCAGCTTTTCAGGGGAAGGGACCGGGGAGCTGTTTTTT. This codes for CASSFSGEGTGELFF. Full variable domain (rest looked up from reference TRBV7-2 and TRBJ2-2): GAGVSQSPSNKVTEKGKDVELRCDPISGHTALYWYRQSLGQGLEFLIYFQGNSAPDKSGLPSDRFSAERTGGSVSTLTIQRTQQEDSAVYLCASSFSGEGTGELFFGEGSRLTVL.